These 3 T cell receptor beta chains came from one sample sequenced in a study of identical twins. TCRdb independently ran MiXCR on the 5' RACE reads; one entry per CDR3 protein. The repertoire consists of around 250,000 distinct CDR3 sequences, with 9.5% to 15% occurring once and the leading ten covering 4%. In addition, the sample was reused for a study of yellow fever vaccine responses in identical twins.

Material for sequencing was memory (CD45RO+) T cells sorted from blood. The origin of the receptors is a young woman in good health.

This clonotype was observed a few times. The chain uses TRBV12-5 and TRBJ2-2; D is unresolved. This CDR3 is 13 amino acids long. V lost 0 bases and J lost 7, with 6 bases in between. CDR1 is LGHNT and CDR2 is FRNRAP in the germline V gene. The CDR3 sequence: CASGLVPGGELFF. In nucleotides, the CDR3 is TGTGCTAGTGGTTTGGTACCGGGCGGGGAGCTGTTTTTT.

This clonotype showed up just a few times. J is TRBJ1-5 and V is TRBV20-1, with 9 bases lining up with TRBD1. Germline V gives CDR1 DFQATT, CDR2 SNEGSKA (reference sequence). Trimming cost V 3 bases and J 6 bases; bases outside gene matches: 6. The CDR3 spans 14 residues. Here the CDR3 DNA reads TGCAGTGCTAGGGGACAGGGTAGGGGTCAGCCCCAGCATTTT. It specifies CSARGQGRGQPQHF.

This clonotype came up a few times. The chain joins TRBV7-3 to TRBJ2-1, with TRBD2 identical over 8 bases. V trimming: 5 bases; J trimming: 9 bases; junction bases outside the gene matches: 12. The CDR3 spans 15 residues. Per the germline V gene, CDR1 is SGHTA and CDR2 is FQGTGA. CDR3 in DNA: TGTGCCAGCAGCCGACCAGCTAGCGGGTGGAGTGAGCAGTTCTTC. Its translation is CASSRPASGWSEQFF.